This T cell receptor beta chain was captured by sequencing in a study of blood T cell repertoires in COVID-19. As for the study in general: In each case, the material was cDNA or gDNA derived from T cells, B-cell-depleted T cells, or PBMCs.

V was pared by 4 bases and J by 4 bases, with 8 bases of the junction left unmatched. Germline CDR1 reads LGHDT; CDR2 reads YNNKEL (reference sequence). This CDR3 spans 15 amino acids. Original handling: Reference gene primer amplification gave estimated nucleated cell counts. Profiled with immunoSEQ multiplex PCR; TCRdb holds only in-frame clones, not every one. V, J and clone size are taken as reported in that table, and D and trimming were inferred from the DNA itself. The table records approximately 260,000 clones, about nine tenths of them present only once. Those enrolled, adults aged 18 to 89 years, came from around 25 US areas. Cohorts were determined from participant-reported clinical history.

This TCR was sampled from a woman aged 35 to 49 with acute COVID-19. The chain carries TRBV3-1 (or the pseudogene TRBV3-2) and TRBJ1-1; 8 bases fit TRBD1. The sequenced sample consisted of PBMCs or T cells enriched from blood (not recorded which). The CDR3 reads CASSPGQGGGTEAFF. In DNA form, the CDR3 reads TGTGCCAGCAGCCCCGGACAGGGAGGCGGCACTGAAGCTTTCTTT.